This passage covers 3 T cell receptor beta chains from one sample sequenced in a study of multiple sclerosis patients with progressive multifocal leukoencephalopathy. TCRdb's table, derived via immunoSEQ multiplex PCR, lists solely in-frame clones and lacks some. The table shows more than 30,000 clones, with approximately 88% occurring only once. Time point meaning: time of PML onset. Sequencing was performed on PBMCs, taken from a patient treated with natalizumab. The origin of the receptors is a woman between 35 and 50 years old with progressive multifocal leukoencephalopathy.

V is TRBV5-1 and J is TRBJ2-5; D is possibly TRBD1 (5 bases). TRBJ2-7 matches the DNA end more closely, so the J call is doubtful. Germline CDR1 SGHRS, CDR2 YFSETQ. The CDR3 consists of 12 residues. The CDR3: CASSLEGDEQYF. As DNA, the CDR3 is TGCGCCAGCAGCTTGGAAGGGGACGAGCAGTACTTC.

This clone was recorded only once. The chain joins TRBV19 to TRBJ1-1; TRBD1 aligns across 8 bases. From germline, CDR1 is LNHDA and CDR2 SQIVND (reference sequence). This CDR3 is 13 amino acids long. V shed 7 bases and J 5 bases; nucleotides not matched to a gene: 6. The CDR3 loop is CASKGTGGTEAFF. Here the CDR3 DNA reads TGTGCCAGTAAGGGGACAGGTGGGACTGAAGCTTTCTTT.

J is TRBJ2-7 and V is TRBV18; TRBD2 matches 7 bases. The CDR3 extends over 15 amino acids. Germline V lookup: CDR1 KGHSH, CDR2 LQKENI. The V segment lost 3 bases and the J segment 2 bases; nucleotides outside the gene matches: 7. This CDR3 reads CASSPSGGGTYEQYF. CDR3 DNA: TGTGCCAGCTCACCTTCGGGGGGTGGGACCTACGAGCAGTACTTC.